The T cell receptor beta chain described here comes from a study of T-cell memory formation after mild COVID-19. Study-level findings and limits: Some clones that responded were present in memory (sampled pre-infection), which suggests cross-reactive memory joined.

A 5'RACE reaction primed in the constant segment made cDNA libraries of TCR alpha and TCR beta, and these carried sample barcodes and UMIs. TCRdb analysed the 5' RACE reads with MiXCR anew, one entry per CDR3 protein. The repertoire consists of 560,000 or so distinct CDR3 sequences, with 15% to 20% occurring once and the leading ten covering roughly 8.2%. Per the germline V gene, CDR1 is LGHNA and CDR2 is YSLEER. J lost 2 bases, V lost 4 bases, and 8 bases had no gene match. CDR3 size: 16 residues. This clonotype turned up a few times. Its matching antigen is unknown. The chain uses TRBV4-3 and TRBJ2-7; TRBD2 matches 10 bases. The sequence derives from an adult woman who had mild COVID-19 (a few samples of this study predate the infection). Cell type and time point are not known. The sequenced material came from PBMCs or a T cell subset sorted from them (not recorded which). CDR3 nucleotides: TGCGCCAGCAGCCCCACCCCTAGCGGGAGTGCCTACGAGCAGTACTTC. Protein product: CASSPTPSGSAYEQYF.